Listed here are 11 T cell receptor beta chains from one sample, sequenced in a study of monozygotic twins with inflammatory bowel disease. Following a re-call of the 5' RACE reads, TCRdb has one entry per CDR3 protein and lacks DNA. This listing includes some 200,000 distinct CDR3 sequences. Sequencing was carried out using blood. These receptor sequences come from a human donor with ulcerative colitis or Crohn's disease, or a healthy co-twin of an affected twin (not recorded which).

The chain employs TRBV4-2 and TRBJ1-4. CDR3 length: 19 amino acids. The V gene's germline CDR1 is LGHNA and CDR2 YNFKEQ. This CDR3 is CANSQTRTGEAGLAEKLFF.

This rearrangement joins TRBV6-2 or TRBV6-3 to TRBJ2-7; TCRdb lists TRBD1, though no DNA is available to test this call. This CDR3 comprises 14 residues. Germline V gives CDR1 MNHEY, CDR2 SVGEGT. The CDR3 loop reads CASSVPGQDYEQYF.

The J gene is TRBJ2-5, the V gene TRBV7-9; lacking DNA, the TRBD2 call made by TCRdb goes unchecked. Germline CDR1 SEHNR, CDR2 FQNEAQ (reference sequence). The CDR3 sequence is 16 residues long. The chain's CDR3 is CASSPRGGGLQETQYF.

V gene TRBV29-1 combines with J gene TRBJ1-3. The CDR3 loop spans 12 amino acids. Germline-derived CDR1 and CDR2 are SQVTM and ANQGSEA. CDR3 in amino acids: CSVALSGNTIYF.

The chain is built from TRBV3-1 and TRBJ2-7. The germline V gene encodes CDR1 LGHDT and CDR2 YNNKEL (reference sequence). This CDR3 spans 15 amino acids. The CDR3 sequence is CASSQDSSSSYEQYF.

This sequence joins TRBV19 and TRBJ1-1; the TRBD1 assignment by TCRdb is unverifiable without DNA. CDR3 length equals 15 residues. Germline V gene data show CDR1 as LNHDA and CDR2 as SQIVND (reference sequence). The CDR3 spells CASSMMGAANTEAFF. The variable domain in full, with the rest retrieved from reference TRBV19 and TRBJ1-1, is DGGITQSPKYLFRKEGQNVTLSCEQNLNHDAMYWYRQDPGQGLRLIYYSQIVNDFQKGDIAEGYSVSREKKESFPLTVTSAQKNPTAFYLCASSMMGAANTEAFFGQGTRLTVV.

The V gene is TRBV4-1, the J gene TRBJ1-2. CDR1 is MGHRA, CDR2 YSYEKL, per germline. This CDR3 comprises 15 residues. CDR3 loop: CASSQGLQGYYGYTF.

The V gene is TRBV7-6, the J gene TRBJ2-3. CDR3 length: 14 residues. The germline CDR1 and CDR2 sequences are SGHVS and FNYEAQ. This CDR3 reads CASSLGGLADTQYF.

The rearrangement uses TRBV5-1 and TRBJ2-7; TCRdb names TRBD2, which stays unverified in the absence of DNA. The CDR3 sequence is 16 residues long. Germline V gene data show CDR1 as SGHRS and CDR2 as YFSETQ. The CDR3 spells CASSLGQPGGTYEQYF.

V and J are TRBV12-2 and TRBJ2-2; the D gene TCRdb calls, TRBD1, cannot be checked with no DNA. TRBV12-2 counts as a pseudogene. CDR3 length: 14 residues. The CDR3 sequence is CASRLGTVTGELFF.

V gene TRBV7-2 combines with J gene TRBJ1-1; TCRdb proposes TRBD1, but this gene call is untestable without DNA. The CDR3 length is 13 residues. CDR1 and CDR2 from the germline V gene are SGHTA and FQGNSA. The CDR3 reads CASNRQFDTEAFF.